One sample yielded the 9 T cell receptor beta chains listed below, sequenced in a study of cytotoxic CD8 clonotypes in ibrutinib-treated CLL (dated by TCRdb to about 2021). Reading the label with the study, this specimen's time point is: roughly 23 months on ibrutinib. Receptor amplification or capture employed the immunoSEQ multiplex PCR assay. TCRdb mirrors the immuneACCESS table, restricted to in-frame sequences. Some clones are absent from its copies; in checked studies, under half trace to an unresolved V gene, and the reason for the others is unknown. This sample lists 100,000 to 150,000 clones; 75% to 90% were detected once. The leading ten clones occupy over 2% of the sample. Sequencing was performed on PBMCs, taken after 24 months of ibrutinib treatment. Source of these receptors: a human donor with chronic lymphocytic leukemia.

V is TRBV11-2 and J is TRBJ2-7; D not resolved. The CDR3 runs 13 residues. The V end lost 5 bases, the J end lost 4 bases, and 12 bases lay between the germline ends. Germline values: CDR1 SGHAT, CDR2 FQNNGV. The CDR3 DNA reads TGTGCCAGCAGCAAAGTGTCTGGGTACGAGCAGTACTTC. Protein: CASSKVSGYEQYF.

The chain employs TRBV4-1 and TRBJ2-5, with TRBD2 matching 14 bases. Looked up from germline, CDR1 is MGHRA and CDR2 is YSYEKL. The CDR3 has 17 residues. The J segment lost 0 bases and the V segment lost 3 bases, leaving 3 bases of the junction unmatched. In DNA form, the CDR3 reads TGCGCCAGCAGCCAGACTAGCGGGGGGGTTTACCAAGAGACCCAGTACTTC. Amino acids: CASSQTSGGVYQETQYF.

This chain joins TRBV6-6 and TRBJ1-1; possible D gene TRBD1, 5 bases. Germline V CDR1 and CDR2: MNHNY, SVGAGI (reference sequence). V was shortened by 5 bases and J by 4 bases, with 17 bases between the two germline ends. This CDR3 has 15 amino acids. Here the CDR3 DNA reads TGTGCCAGCAGTGACGACCGGGGGAGCAGCACTGAAGCTTTCTTT. Translating gives CASSDDRGSSTEAFF.

V is TRBV4-2 and J is TRBJ2-6; D is undetermined. The V end was cut by 4 bases, the J end by 0 bases, with 4 bases between. CDR3 size: 14 residues. CDR1 LGHNA and CDR2 YNFKEQ come from the germline V gene. The CDR3 sequence: CASSRFSGANVLTF. Written as DNA, the CDR3 is TGTGCCAGCAGCCGATTCTCTGGGGCCAACGTCCTGACTTTC.

This chain joins TRBV27 and TRBJ2-7, with D possibly called TRBD1 or TRBD2 (5 bases each). Germline V CDR1 and CDR2: MNHEY, SMNVEV (reference sequence). The CDR3 consists of 14 residues. Deletions cut 6 bases from V and 0 bases from J, with 12 bases between. The CDR3 loop reads CASREAGRSYEQYF. DNA for the CDR3: TGTGCCAGCAGGGAGGCAGGGCGCTCCTACGAGCAGTACTTC.

This clone came up many times. V usage is TRBV5-6 and J usage is TRBJ1-1, with 8 bases that match TRBD1. The CDR3 sequence is 15 residues long. CDR1 is SGHDT, CDR2 YYEEEE, per germline. V was pared by 4 bases and J by 1 base, with 6 bases of the junction left unmatched. The chain's CDR3 is CASSIYGQGNTEAFF. In DNA, the CDR3 is TGTGCCAGCAGCATATACGGACAGGGGAACACTGAAGCTTTCTTT.

In its sample, this clone was seen many times. J is TRBJ1-2 and V is TRBV7-3, with a weak D call TRBD1 (5 bases). The ends were cut back, 0 bases at V and 8 bases at J, with 13 bases in the middle. This CDR3 region has 14 residues. The germline CDR1 and CDR2 sequences are SGHTA and FQGTGA. CDR3 sequence: CASSLTLGAGGYTF. The CDR3 nucleotides are TGTGCCAGCAGCTTAACGCTAGGGGCGGGCGGCTACACCTTC.

The chain employs TRBV5-5 and TRBJ2-5; D is possibly TRBD1 (8 bases). CDR1 and CDR2 from the germline V gene are SGHKS and YYEKEE (reference sequence). Trimming stripped 6 bases from V and 2 bases from J, with 14 bases between. The CDR3 spans 14 residues. DNA of the CDR3: TGTGCCAGCATCGACAGGGGAGGGCAAGAGACCCAGTACTTC. Its translation is CASIDRGGQETQYF.

This chain joins TRBV5-1 and TRBJ2-2, with no clear D. V was trimmed by 2 bases and J by 5 bases, leaving 13 bases between them. The CDR3 length is 15 residues. The germline V gene encodes CDR1 SGHRS and CDR2 YFSETQ. This chain's CDR3 is CASSFTHAETGELFF. The CDR3 bases are TGCGCCAGCAGCTTCACCCATGCCGAGACCGGGGAGCTGTTTTTT.